A single sample gave rise to the 23 T cell receptor beta chains below, sequenced in a study of CD8+CD57+ T cells in acquired aplastic anemia. Using genomic DNA as the template, TCR beta VDJ and CDR3 profiling was carried out. MiXCR was run by TCRdb on the reads, yielding one entry per CDR3 protein. The table lists 150,000 to 200,000 distinct CDR3 sequences, around 40% of them singletons. Sequenced input: sorted CD4+, CD8+, or CD8+CD57+ T cells (not recorded which) from PBMCs. The receptors originated from a human donor in good health.

As regards this clonotype: Given a much more abundant clone one base away, this may be a read error. The chain carries TRBV6-5 and TRBJ2-7; D is uncertain. Germline lookup yields CDR1 MNHEY and CDR2 SVGAGI. Trimming shortened V by 2 bases and J by 2 bases, and 13 bases separated the two germline ends. This CDR3 is 15 amino acids long. The CDR3 DNA follows: TGTGCCAGCAGTTACCCGTTTGTCAGACCCTACGAGCAGTACTTC. It is translated as CASSYPFVRPYEQYF.

This clonotype appeared many times. V gene TRBV5-5 combines with J gene TRBJ1-6; maybe TRBD1 (5 bases). CDR1 is SGHKS and CDR2 is YYEKEE in the germline V gene (reference sequence). V was pared by 5 bases and J by 0 bases, with 15 bases between. This CDR3 is 17 amino acids long. The CDR3 is CASRGQGPASYNSPLHF. The CDR3 DNA follows: TGTGCCAGCAGAGGGCAGGGCCCTGCCTCCTATAATTCACCCCTCCACTTT.

The CDR3 region has the DNA TGTGCCTGGAGTGTACTGGCGGGGTCAGATACGCAGTATTTT. This sequence encodes CAWSVLAGSDTQYF. The V gene is TRBV30, the J gene TRBJ2-3; tentative D call: TRBD2 (6 bases). Trimming removed 0 bases from V and 4 bases from J, with 11 bases in between. Germline assignment: CDR1 GTSNPN and CDR2 SVGIG (reference sequence). The CDR3 runs to 14 residues.

The V call is TRBV25-1, the J call TRBJ2-7, with 7 bases identical to TRBD2. The CDR3 covers 16 residues. The ends lost 5 bases at V and 1 base at J; junction bases unmatched: 11. The germline gives CDR1 MGHDK, CDR2 SYGVNS. CDR3 coding DNA: TGTGCCAGCAGTTCTTTTAATAGGGAGGGGTCCTACGAGCAGTACTTC. Amino acid sequence: CASSSFNREGSYEQYF.

As concerns this clonotype: The junction and the germline gene differ at one end; a read error may be behind it. This chain uses TRBV24-1 with TRBJ2-7, with 14 bases identical to TRBD2. This CDR3 is 18 amino acids long. Per the germline V gene, CDR1 is KGHDR and CDR2 is SFDVKD. CDR3 in DNA: TGCGCCAGCCTCACCCCGGGACTAGCGGGAGAATCTAACTACGAGCAGTACTTC. This gives the protein CASLTPGLAGESNYEQYF.

This clonotype was seen many times. This rearrangement joins TRBV6-5 to TRBJ2-7; TRBD2 is a possible D gene (5 bases). Germline loops: CDR1 MNHEY, CDR2 SVGAGI. This CDR3 comprises 14 residues. The ends were cut back, 0 bases at V and 1 base at J, with 7 bases in the middle. CDR3 sequence reads: CASSYSRESYEQYF. In nucleotides, the CDR3 is TGTGCCAGCAGTTACTCGAGGGAATCCTACGAGCAGTACTTC.

V usage is TRBV24-1 and J usage is TRBJ2-2; D call uncertain. V lost 4 bases, J lost 4 bases, and 6 bases lay in between. The length of the CDR3 is 13 residues. Germline V lookup: CDR1 KGHDR, CDR2 SFDVKD. The CDR3 here is CATSDRATGELFF. In DNA form, the CDR3 reads TGTGCCACCAGTGACCGAGCCACCGGGGAGCTGTTTTTT.

The table lists this clonotype with many counts. The CDR3 region is CATAQGDSGEKLFF. Here the CDR3 DNA reads TGTGCCACCGCCCAGGGGGACTCGGGTGAAAAACTGTTTTTT. The rearrangement uses TRBV10-3 and TRBJ1-4, with TRBD1 matching over 7 bases. This CDR3 has 14 residues. V dropped 10 bases and J dropped 7; count of bases not matched to a gene: 12. The germline gives CDR1 ENHRY, CDR2 SYGVKD.

The chain carries TRBV20-1 and TRBJ1-4, with 11 positions matching TRBD1. V was clipped by 3 bases and J by 10 bases; unmatched bases: 13. Germline assignment: CDR1 DFQATT and CDR2 SNEGSKA (reference sequence). The CDR3 is 16 residues long. CDR3 nucleotides: TGCAGTGCTAGGAGCCCGGGACAGGGGGTTAACGGAAAACTGTTTTTT. It is translated as CSARSPGQGVNGKLFF.

This clonotype was seen at least ten times. The chain uses TRBV6-1 and TRBJ2-7; unclear D gene. CDR3 length equals 12 residues. Trimming shortened V by 4 bases and J by 0 bases, and 4 bases separated the two germline ends. Germline CDR1 is MNHNS and CDR2 is SASEGT. The CDR3 here is CASSANSYEQYF. Here the CDR3 DNA reads TGTGCCAGCAGTGCGAACTCCTACGAGCAGTACTTC.

The chain employs TRBV9 and TRBJ2-7; 8 bases are a match to TRBD2. CDR1 and CDR2 from the germline V gene are SGDLS and YYNGEE. Trimming removed 0 bases from V and 2 bases from J; junction bases left unmatched: 4. The CDR3 is made up of 15 amino acids. The CDR3 DNA is TGTGCCAGCAGCGTAGTGGGTAGCGGGGCCTACGAGCAGTACTTC. This gives the protein CASSVVGSGAYEQYF.

Many counts were recorded for this clonotype. This chain uses TRBV10-3 with TRBJ2-1, with 8 bases matching TRBD1. Trimming at V came to 10 bases and at J to 7 bases, leaving 12 bases not matched to a gene. The CDR3 totals 14 residues. The V gene's germline CDR1 is ENHRY and CDR2 SYGVKD. In nucleotides, the CDR3 is TGTGCCACCCAGACAGGGGCCTTGCTTAATGAGCAGTTCTTC. Translating gives CATQTGALLNEQFF.

This clonotype was picked up many times. Relative to the germline gene, one junction end is altered; a read error may explain this. The chain joins TRBV7-2 to TRBJ1-4; weak D call: TRBD1 (6 bases). Per germline, CDR1 SGHTA and CDR2 FQGNSA. The CDR3 runs 14 residues. CDR3 residues: CASSPGTTNEKLFF. CDR3 DNA sequence: TGTGCCAGCAGCCCCGGGACAACGAATGAAAAACTGTTTTTT.

The gene calls are TRBV20-1 and TRBJ2-5, with 14 bases lining up with TRBD2. The V and J ends lost 5 bases and 5 bases, in that order; junction bases with no gene match: 13. This CDR3 has 17 residues. Germline CDR1 is DFQATT and CDR2 is SNEGSKA (reference sequence). CDR3 residues: CSAPSGTSGSSFETQYF. The CDR3 DNA reads TGCAGTGCTCCCTCCGGGACTAGCGGGAGTAGTTTCGAGACCCAGTACTTC.

This rearrangement joins TRBV11-2 to TRBJ2-7; 11 nucleotides line up with TRBD2. Looked up from germline, CDR1 is SGHAT and CDR2 is FQNNGV. This CDR3 region has 14 residues. Trimming took 6 bases from V and 3 from J; bases not matched to a gene: 4. DNA of the CDR3: TGTGCCAGCAGTCCGGGACTAGCGGACTACGAGCAGTACTTC. Translated: CASSPGLADYEQYF. The full variable domain, in which reference TRBV11-2 and TRBJ2-7 provide the parts outside the CDR3, is EAGVAQSPRYKIIEKRQSVAFWCNPISGHATLYWYQQILGQGPKLLIQFQNNGVVDDSQLPKDRFSAERLKGVDSTLKIQPAKLEDSAVYLCASSPGLADYEQYFGPGTRLTVT.

The V call is TRBV29-1, the J call TRBJ2-3; 14 bases map to TRBD2. V lost 6 bases, J lost 3 bases, and 14 bases stayed unmatched. This CDR3 is 18 amino acids long. Germline V gives CDR1 SQVTM, CDR2 ANQGSEA. The CDR3 bases are TGCAGCGTAGGCGGGACTAGCGGGAGAGGATTGAAGACAGATACGCAGTATTTT. It translates to CSVGGTSGRGLKTDTQYF.

Turning to this clonotype: A much larger clone is a single base away; this may be a read error. The gene calls are TRBV29-1 and TRBJ1-5; D unclear. Germline CDR1 and CDR2: SQVTM and ANQGSEA. There are 15 residues in the CDR3. The CDR3 coding sequence is TGCAGCGTTCGATGGAGAGATTATAGCAGTCAGCCCCAGCATTTT. This encodes CSVRWRDYSSQPQHF.

The chain carries TRBV9 and TRBJ1-1; the match to TRBD1 covers 9 bases. The V and J ends lost 0 bases and 0 bases, in that order; junction bases with no gene match: 3. This CDR3 has 16 residues. Germline lookup yields CDR1 SGDLS and CDR2 YYNGEE. The CDR3 loop reads CASSVGQGGLNTEAFF. The CDR3, as DNA: TGTGCCAGCAGCGTAGGACAGGGGGGTCTGAACACTGAAGCTTTCTTT.

This clonotype was counted between two and nine times. The CDR3 loop reads CASSLTLLDAHDDEQYF. In DNA form, the CDR3 reads TGTGCCAGCTCACTAACGTTACTTGACGCACACGATGACGAGCAGTACTTC. The chain joins TRBV18 to TRBJ2-7; D uncertain. V was cut by 4 bases and J by 5 bases, with 24 bases left in between. The germline gives CDR1 KGHSH, CDR2 LQKENI. The CDR3 runs to 17 residues.

The rearrangement joins TRBV2 to TRBJ1-4; 7 nucleotides align to TRBD1. The CDR3 runs 14 residues. The germline V gene encodes CDR1 SNHLY and CDR2 FYNNEI. The ends lost 4 bases at V and 10 bases at J; junction bases unmatched: 9. In nucleotides, the CDR3 is TGTGCCAGCAGTGTCACAGGGGCGTACCGAAAACTGTTTTTT. Amino acid sequence: CASSVTGAYRKLFF.

This clonotype was counted ten times or more. The chain carries TRBV7-2 and TRBJ2-1; TRBD2 matches at 16 bases. Germline assignment: CDR1 SGHTA and CDR2 FQGNSA. The ends lost 1 base at V and 8 bases at J; junction bases unmatched: 2. The CDR3 totals 16 residues. The CDR3 is CASSLEGTSGRDEQFF. CDR3 bases: TGTGCCAGCAGCTTAGAAGGGACTAGCGGGAGGGATGAGCAGTTCTTC.

This clonotype was seen ten or more times. The chain carries TRBV6-1 and TRBJ1-6, with 9 bases aligning to TRBD1. Trimming removed 6 bases from V and 7 bases from J; junction bases left unmatched: 7. CDR3 size: 15 residues. Germline V gene sequence: CDR1 MNHNS, CDR2 SASEGT. The CDR3, as DNA: TGTGCCAGCAGCTGGGGACAGGGACAGAATTCACCCCTCCACTTT. Its protein product is CASSWGQGQNSPLHF.

This clonotype showed up many times. This chain connects TRBV7-6 to TRBJ2-1, with 7 bases matching TRBD2. The CDR3 extends over 15 amino acids. J gave up 6 bases and V 7 bases, and 12 bases lay outside the gene matches. The germline CDR1 and CDR2 sequences are SGHVS and FNYEAQ. In DNA, the CDR3 is TGTGCCAGCACCTTGTCCGGACTAGACGCCAATGAGCAGTTCTTC. This sequence encodes CASTLSGLDANEQFF.